Listed below are T cell receptor beta chains from one sample, sequenced in a study of blood T cells in healthy people across ages. TCRdb ran MiXCR on the 5' RACE reads and lists one entry per CDR3 protein. The sample contains about 290,000 distinct CDR3 sequences, 25% to 30% of which appear only once. Material for sequencing was blood. The receptors were sampled from an older woman in good health. Both conserved end residues are part of each CDR3. Each record gives: CDR3 protein, CDR3 DNA, clone size, J gene, D gene, V gene. The D gene is left open where the match is weak. Clone size is stated in some rows and not others, as once, few, many or a class when expanded.

CDR3: CASSAGLVVKNIQCF
DNA: TGCGCCAGCAGCGCGGGACTAGTAGTCAAAAACATTCAGTGCTTC
size: NA
J: TRBJ2-4
D: TRBD2
V: TRBV5-1

CDR3: CASSLAGQGNNQPQHF
DNA: TGTGCCAGCAGCTTAGCGGGTCAGGGGAACAATCAGCCCCAGCATTTT
size: few
J: TRBJ1-5
D: NA
V: TRBV7-9

CDR3: CAISEGPRNNQPQHF
DNA: TGTGCCATCAGTGAAGGACCAAGGAACAATCAGCCCCAGCATTTT
size: few
J: TRBJ1-5
D: NA
V: TRBV10-3

CDR3: CSVLVIAGEGETQYF
DNA: TGCAGCGTTCTCGTAATTGCGGGAGAGGGGGAGACCCAGTACTTC
size: few
J: TRBJ2-5
D: TRBD2
V: TRBV29-1

CDR3: CASSYRDPGTDTQYF
DNA: TGTGCCAGCAGTTACCGGGACCCCGGCACAGATACGCAGTATTTT
size: NA
J: TRBJ2-3
D: NA
V: TRBV7-2

CDR3: CASSLGSLGKETQYF
DNA: TGTGCCAGCAGTTTAGGGTCACTAGGAAAAGAGACCCAGTACTTC
size: NA
J: TRBJ2-5
D: NA
V: TRBV28

CDR3: CASSQEPGTAGYTF
DNA: TGTGCCAGCAGCCAAGAGCCAGGGACGGCAGGCTACACCTTC
size: few
J: TRBJ1-2
D: NA
V: TRBV3-1

CDR3: CASSSLSSGKSGNEQFF
DNA: TGTGCCAGCAGTTCCCTCTCTAGCGGGAAGTCCGGCAATGAGCAGTTCTTC
size: NA
J: TRBJ2-1
D: TRBD2
V: TRBV2

CDR3: CASSRDRVTEAFF
DNA: TGTGCCAGCAGCCGGGACAGGGTCACTGAAGCTTTCTTT
size: few
J: TRBJ1-1
D: TRBD1
V: TRBV12-3/TRBV12-4

CDR3: CATSSGTKMLETQYF
DNA: TGTGCCACCAGCAGTGGGACTAAGATGCTGGAGACCCAGTACTTC
size: NA
J: TRBJ2-5
D: TRBD2
V: TRBV15

CDR3: CASSFDGTYGYTF
DNA: TGTGCCAGCAGCTTCGACGGTACCTATGGCTACACCTTC
size: few
J: TRBJ1-2
D: NA
V: TRBV7-9

CDR3: CASSRTGTSRLSYEQYF
DNA: TGTGCCAGCAGCCGAACGGGGACTAGCCGCCTATCCTACGAGCAGTACTTC
size: NA
J: TRBJ2-7
D: TRBD2
V: TRBV7-2

CDR3: CAISVEQGPYEQYF
DNA: TGTGCCATCAGTGTGGAGCAGGGGCCCTACGAGCAGTACTTC
size: NA
J: TRBJ2-7
D: NA
V: TRBV10-3

CDR3: CSAWGHQETQYF
DNA: TGCAGTGCCTGGGGCCACCAAGAGACCCAGTACTTC
size: few
J: TRBJ2-5
D: NA
V: TRBV20-1

CDR3: CASSDQGRGNIQYF
DNA: TGTGCCAGCAGTGACCAGGGGCGAGGAAACATTCAGTACTTC
size: NA
J: TRBJ2-4
D: NA
V: TRBV6-1

CDR3: CSAPSTGVPGDTQYF
DNA: TGCAGTGCCCCCTCAACCGGCGTTCCCGGGGATACGCAGTATTTT
size: NA
J: TRBJ2-3
D: NA
V: TRBV20-1

CDR3: CSASRTIQETQYF
DNA: TGCAGTGCTAGTCGGACTATACAAGAGACCCAGTACTTC
size: NA
J: TRBJ2-5
D: NA
V: TRBV20-1